This T cell receptor beta chain was identified in a study of control samples from healthy donors and cancer patients. In germline, CDR1 is ENHRY, CDR2 SYGVKD. CDR3 length: 14 residues. Trimming left V 0 bases short and J 3 bases short, with 9 bases between. Only in-frame clones appear in the TCRdb table, and some are missing; sequencing was by immunoSEQ multiplex PCR. The sample has about 150,000 clones, 85% to 95% seen once; the top ten hold approximately 2.5%. The chain carries TRBV10-3 and TRBJ2-7; D call uncertain. This TCR was sampled from a man aged 45-65 years in good health. Material: blood. CDR3 in DNA: TGTGCCATCAGTGAGTCGACCCCATTCTACGAGCAGTACTTC. It codes for CAISESTPFYEQYF.